These 27 T cell receptor beta chains originate from one sample sequenced in a study of T cell repertoires in cytomegalovirus infection. TCRdb independently ran MiXCR on the reads; one entry per CDR3 protein. The sample shows about a million distinct CDR3 sequences, roughly a third of them seen only once. Their antigens remain unidentified. The specimen comprised cultured CD8+ T cells from PBMCs, sampled from culture after CMV antigen stimulation. Source of these receptors: a human donor in good health (CMV status not recorded). Some clones in this sample may be carry-over from other donors' samples.

In this sample, this clonotype turned up a few times. The rearrangement links TRBV6-5 to TRBJ2-1; 9 bases are a match to TRBD2. This CDR3 has 16 residues. Germline trimming cut 5 bases from V and 7 bases from J; bases unmatched to any gene: 12. CDR1 and CDR2 (germline): MNHEY, SVGAGI. For the CDR3, the DNA is TGTGCCAGCAGTCGAGTAGCGGGGGTACTTGTGAATGAGCAGTTCTTC. Amino acids: CASSRVAGVLVNEQFF.

V gene TRBV9 combines with J gene TRBJ1-5; D perhaps matches TRBD1 (5 bases). The CDR3 contains 15 residues. In germline, CDR1 is SGDLS, CDR2 YYNGEE. V gave up 4 bases and J gave up 6 bases, with 17 bases separating them. This CDR3 is CASSPQGGLVQPQHF. The CDR3 bases are TGTGCCAGCAGCCCTCAGGGCGGTCTGGTTCAGCCCCAGCATTTT.

This clonotype was seen more than once but under ten times. DNA for the CDR3: TGTGCCAGCAGTGAACAGGGCCAGTCTAACTATGGCTACACCTTC. Translated, it gives CASSEQGQSNYGYTF. The gene calls are TRBV6-1 and TRBJ1-2, with D tentatively TRBD1 (5 bases). Germline V gives CDR1 MNHNS, CDR2 SASEGT. Trimming cost V 2 bases and J 0 bases, with 10 bases left between them. The CDR3 contains 15 residues.

The V gene is TRBV10-2, the J gene TRBJ2-7, with D unresolved. Germline loops: CDR1 WSHSY, CDR2 SAAADI. The CDR3 totals 14 residues. The V gene lost 8 bases and the J gene lost 7 bases, with 21 bases spanning the gap. CDR3 DNA: TGCGCCAGCGCCCGGTGGGCGGACGACGGGGAGCAGTACTTC. Amino acids: CASARWADDGEQYF.

This clonotype showed up just once. This chain connects TRBV4-3 to TRBJ2-1; D not certain. Germline CDR1 LGHNA, CDR2 YSLEER. CDR3 size: 16 residues. Trimming took off 1 base at V and 9 bases at J, with 19 bases between the two ends. CDR3 residues: CASSQADRAPVAEQFF. CDR3 DNA: TGCGCCAGCAGCCAAGCGGACCGGGCCCCGGTGGCTGAGCAGTTCTTC.

The CDR3 reads CASSPWEADTGELFF. The CDR3 DNA sequence: TGTGCCAGCAGTCCCTGGGAGGCGGACACCGGGGAGCTGTTTTTT. The J gene is TRBJ2-2, the V gene TRBV12-3 or TRBV12-4, with a possible D match to TRBD2 (6 bases). Trimming removed 5 bases from V and 3 bases from J, with 13 bases in between. The CDR3 extends over 15 amino acids.

The chain employs TRBV15 and TRBJ2-3; no reliable D call. Trimming took 3 bases from V and 2 from J, leaving 12 bases between them. Per the germline V gene, CDR1 is LNHNV and CDR2 is YYDKDF (reference sequence). The CDR3 spans 15 residues. As DNA, the CDR3 is TGTGCCACCAGCAGTACGACTCTTCCCACAGATACGCAGTATTTT. Amino acids: CATSSTTLPTDTQYF.

This clonotype appeared once. The chain joins TRBV4-3 to TRBJ2-7; a weak D match, TRBD1 (6 bases). This CDR3 region has 14 residues. Germline V gene data show CDR1 as LGHNA and CDR2 as YSLEER. V lost 4 bases and J 0 bases, leaving 10 bases between the germline ends. CDR3 DNA sequence: TGCGCCAGCAGCCCTCGGGACATCTCCTACGAGCAGTACTTC. This encodes CASSPRDISYEQYF.

The chain is built from TRBV7-6 and TRBJ1-5; the D gene is possibly TRBD1 (6 bases). This CDR3 comprises 14 residues. V lost 5 bases and J lost 4, with 12 bases in between. Germline V gives CDR1 SGHVS, CDR2 FNYEAQ. CDR3 loop: CASSEGGFNQPQHF. Written as DNA, the CDR3 is TGTGCCAGCAGCGAGGGGGGGTTTAATCAGCCCCAGCATTTT.

The count of this clonotype is one. The chain has TRBV15 and TRBJ2-5; TRBD1 or TRBD2 may be the D gene (5 bases each). From germline, CDR1 is LNHNV and CDR2 YYDKDF (reference sequence). V dropped 7 bases and J dropped 5 bases, with 17 bases sitting between them. This CDR3 comprises 14 residues. CDR3 nucleotides: TGTGCCACCACCTGGGACGTTCGTTGGGAGACCCAGTACTTC. It codes for CATTWDVRWETQYF. Combining the CDR3 with reference TRBV15 and TRBJ2-5 gives the whole variable domain DAMVIQNPRYQVTQFGKPVTLSCSQTLNHNVMYWYQQKSSQAPKLLFHYYDKDFNNEADTPDNFQSRRPNTSFCFLDIRSPGLGDTAMYLCATTWDVRWETQYFGPGTRLLVL.

The V and J genes are TRBV25-1 and TRBJ1-4; possibly TRBD1 for D (5 bases). CDR1 and CDR2 from the germline V gene are MGHDK and SYGVNS. Between the trimmed V and J ends, which lost 2 bases and 4 bases, there was a span of 11 bases. The CDR3 runs to 15 residues. CDR3 sequence: CASSERGDYNEKLFF. The CDR3 DNA sequence: TGTGCCAGCAGTGAAAGGGGAGACTATAATGAAAAACTGTTTTTT.

V usage is TRBV7-6 and J usage is TRBJ1-3; D call uncertain. V was shortened by 1 base and J by 4 bases, with 11 bases between the two germline ends. CDR1 is SGHVS, CDR2 FNYEAQ, per germline. The CDR3 length is 15 residues. The CDR3 region is CASSLDAGIGNTIYF. In DNA, the CDR3 is TGTGCCAGCAGCTTAGATGCCGGGATCGGAAACACCATATATTTT.

This clonotype was observed a single time. The rearrangement joins TRBV6-2 or TRBV6-3 to TRBJ2-1, with TRBD2 as a possible D gene (6 bases). The CDR3 spans 15 residues. V was pared by 5 bases and J by 3 bases, with 14 bases between. CDR1 is MNHEY, CDR2 SVGEGT, per germline. As DNA, the CDR3 is TGTGCCAGCAGTCCGCGGGGTGCGGTCTACAATGAGCAGTTCTTC. Translated: CASSPRGAVYNEQFF.

This sequence joins TRBV10-3 and TRBJ2-5; D may be TRBD2 (5 bases). Trimming removed 6 bases from V and 5 bases from J, with 13 bases in between. The CDR3 length is 13 residues. Germline V gives CDR1 ENHRY, CDR2 SYGVKD. In nucleotides, the CDR3 is TGTGCCATCAGCGAAAGGGAGTTGGAGACCCAGTACTTC. This gives the protein CAISERELETQYF.

This chain uses TRBV6-1 with TRBJ1-2, with TRBD1 as a possible D gene (6 bases). The V gene lost 6 bases and the J gene lost 6 bases, with 17 bases spanning the gap. The CDR3 extends over 14 amino acids. Per the germline V gene, CDR1 is MNHNS and CDR2 is SASEGT. The CDR3 protein is CASSVISPGDGYTF. CDR3 coding DNA: TGTGCCAGCAGCGTCATATCTCCAGGGGATGGCTACACCTTC.

In this sample, this clonotype turned up a few times. The chain combines TRBV7-9 with TRBJ1-1; D may be TRBD1 (5 bases). The V end was cut by 5 bases, the J end by 10 bases, with 14 bases between. CDR1 and CDR2 from the germline V gene are SEHNR and FQNEAQ (reference sequence). The CDR3 loop spans 12 amino acids. CDR3 loop: CASSTAGTVAFF. The CDR3 DNA follows: TGTGCCAGCAGCACCGCAGGGACGGTAGCTTTCTTT.

The chain couples TRBV20-1 to TRBJ1-1; no definite D call. This CDR3 comprises 13 residues. Germline loops: CDR1 DFQATT, CDR2 SNEGSKA (reference sequence). V was pared by 0 bases and J by 5 bases, with 10 bases between. CDR3 amino acids: CSARDLTSTEAFF. CDR3 in DNA: TGCAGTGCTAGAGATCTTACGTCTACTGAAGCTTTCTTT.

The chain is built from TRBV6-1 and TRBJ2-1; tentatively, D is TRBD2 (5 bases). Germline V gene lookup returns CDR1 MNHNS and CDR2 SASEGT. This CDR3 comprises 14 residues. Trimming left V 4 bases short and J 5 bases short, with 12 bases between. The CDR3 region has the DNA TGTGCCAGCAGTGGGCTAGCCGAGGACAATGAGCAGTTCTTC. Translating it yields CASSGLAEDNEQFF.

At least ten counts were recorded for this clonotype. The V call is TRBV7-6, the J call TRBJ2-5, with D perhaps TRBD1 or TRBD2 (6 bases each). Trimming took off 1 base at V and 2 bases at J, with 11 bases between the two ends. The CDR3 loop spans 15 amino acids. Germline CDR1 is SGHVS and CDR2 is FNYEAQ. CDR3 DNA sequence: TGTGCCAGCAGCTTAGTCCCGGGGGCGCAAGAGACCCAGTACTTC. Encoded protein: CASSLVPGAQETQYF. Using reference TRBV7-6 and TRBJ2-5 for the parts outside the CDR3, the full variable domain is GAGVSQSPRYKVTKRGQDVALRCDPISGHVSLYWYRQALGQGPEFLTYFNYEAQQDKSGLPNDRFSAERPEGSISTLTIQRTEQRDSAMYRCASSLVPGAQETQYFGPGTRLLVL.

As DNA, the CDR3 is TGTGCCAGTGAGGGCTCCTATAATTCACCCCTCCACTTT. This gives the protein CASEGSYNSPLHF. The V and J genes are TRBV19 and TRBJ1-6; no clear D gene. V shed 8 bases and J shed 0 bases, with 5 bases lying between them. The CDR3 covers 13 residues. Germline assignment: CDR1 LNHDA and CDR2 SQIVND (reference sequence).

This chain joins TRBV29-1 and TRBJ2-1; D is tentatively TRBD1 or TRBD2 (6 bases each). Per the germline V gene, CDR1 is SQVTM and CDR2 is ANQGSEA. Trimming left V 6 bases short and J 9 bases short, with 15 bases between. This CDR3 region has 12 residues. The DNA for the CDR3 is TGCAGCGTACTCCGGGGGCAGGGTGAGCAGTTCTTC. This gives the protein CSVLRGQGEQFF.

V gene TRBV2 combines with J gene TRBJ1-3; D perhaps matches TRBD1 (5 bases). The V end lost 4 bases, the J end lost 7 bases, and 23 bases lay between the germline ends. This CDR3 region has 17 residues. Germline CDR1 and CDR2: SNHLY and FYNNEI. CDR3 amino acids: CASSVARDGLWRNTIYF. CDR3 nucleotides: TGTGCCAGCAGTGTTGCCCGGGACGGACTCTGGAGGAACACCATATATTTT.

This clonotype has a handful of counts. The chain combines TRBV29-1 with TRBJ1-2, with a weak D call TRBD1 (5 bases). V was trimmed by 0 bases and J by 3 bases, leaving 11 bases between them. The CDR3 is 14 residues long. CDR1 and CDR2 (germline): SQVTM, ANQGSEA. The CDR3 DNA is TGCAGCGTTGAAGAAGGGACTTTTGACTATGGCTACACCTTC. It yields the protein CSVEEGTFDYGYTF.

This clonotype was recorded many times. The CDR3 bases are TGTGCCAGCAGCTTTTTACAGGGGAACTTGGGGGAAGCTTTCTTT. It encodes CASSFLQGNLGEAFF. The V gene is TRBV7-6, the J gene TRBJ1-1; TRBD1 aligns across 7 bases. CDR1 is SGHVS and CDR2 is FNYEAQ in the germline V gene. The CDR3 contains 15 residues. The ends lost 3 bases at V and 8 bases at J; junction bases unmatched: 12.

This chain uses TRBV7-6 with TRBJ1-4; D not resolved. This CDR3 comprises 14 residues. Germline CDR1 reads SGHVS; CDR2 reads FNYEAQ. Trimming removed 2 bases from V and 0 bases from J, with 4 bases in between. The CDR3 spells CASSLRSTNEKLFF. The CDR3 DNA reads TGTGCCAGCAGCTTAAGATCAACTAATGAAAAACTGTTTTTT.

The V gene is TRBV6-8, the J gene TRBJ2-1; weak D call: TRBD2 (6 bases). Germline CDR1 and CDR2: MNHGY and SAAAGT. V was pared by 0 bases and J by 2 bases, with 14 bases between. This CDR3 comprises 17 residues. The CDR3 here is CASSYSKLRTTYNEQFF. CDR3 bases: TGTGCCAGCAGTTACTCGAAACTCCGGACTACCTACAATGAGCAGTTCTTC.

This clonotype was detected ten times or more. The V gene is TRBV7-8, the J gene TRBJ2-2, with a possible D match to TRBD2 (6 bases). Deletions cut 0 bases from V and 5 bases from J, with 7 bases between. This CDR3 contains 14 residues. Germline V gene sequence: CDR1 SGHVS, CDR2 FQNEAQ. CDR3 region: CASSLARGTGELFF. The CDR3 coding sequence is TGTGCCAGCAGCTTAGCGCGGGGAACCGGGGAGCTGTTTTTT.